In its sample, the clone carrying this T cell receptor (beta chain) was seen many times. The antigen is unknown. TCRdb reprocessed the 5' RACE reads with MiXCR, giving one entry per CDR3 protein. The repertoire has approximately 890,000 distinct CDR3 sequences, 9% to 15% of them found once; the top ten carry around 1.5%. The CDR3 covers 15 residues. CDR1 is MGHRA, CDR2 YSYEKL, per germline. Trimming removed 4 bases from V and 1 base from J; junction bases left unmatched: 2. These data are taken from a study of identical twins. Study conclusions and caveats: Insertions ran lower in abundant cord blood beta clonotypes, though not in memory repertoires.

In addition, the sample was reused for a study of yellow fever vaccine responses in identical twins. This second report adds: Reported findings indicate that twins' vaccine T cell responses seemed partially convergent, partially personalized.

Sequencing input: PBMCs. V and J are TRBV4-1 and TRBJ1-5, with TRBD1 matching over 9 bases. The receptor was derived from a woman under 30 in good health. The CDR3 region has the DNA TGCGCCAGCAGCCCCGACAGGGGGAGCAATCAGCCCCAGCATTTT. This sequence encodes CASSPDRGSNQPQHF.